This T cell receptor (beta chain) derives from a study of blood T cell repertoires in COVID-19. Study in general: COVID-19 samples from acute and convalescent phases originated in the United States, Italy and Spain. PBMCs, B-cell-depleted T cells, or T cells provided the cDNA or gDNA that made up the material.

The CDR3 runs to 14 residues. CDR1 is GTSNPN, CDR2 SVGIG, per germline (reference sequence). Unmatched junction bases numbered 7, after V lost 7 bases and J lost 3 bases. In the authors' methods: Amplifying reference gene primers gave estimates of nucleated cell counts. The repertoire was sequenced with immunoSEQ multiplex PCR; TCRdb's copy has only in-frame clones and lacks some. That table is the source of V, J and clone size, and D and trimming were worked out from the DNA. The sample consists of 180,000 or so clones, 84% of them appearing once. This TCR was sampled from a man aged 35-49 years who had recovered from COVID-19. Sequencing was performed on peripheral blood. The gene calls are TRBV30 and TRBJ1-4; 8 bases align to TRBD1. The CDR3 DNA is TGTGCCTCCGGACAGGGAACGGCTAATGAAAAACTGTTTTTT. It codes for CASGQGTANEKLFF.